The 32 T cell receptor beta chains listed next were all sequenced from one sample in a study of patients and donors after allogeneic stem cell transplantation. TCRdb re-derived calls from the RT-PCR reads in MiXCR, one entry per CDR3 protein. The sample has roughly 940,000 distinct CDR3 sequences; more than 15% are singletons. The sequenced material came from blood, either unsorted or a sorted T cell fraction (not recorded which). The receptor set was obtained from a human donor who was either an allogeneic HSCT recipient or a stem cell or donor lymphocyte infusion donor (not recorded which). It is not recorded whose cells these are; they may come from a transplant donor.

This clonotype appeared once. V gene TRBV7-9 combines with J gene TRBJ2-1; 9 bases fit TRBD1. The CDR3 has 14 residues. CDR1 SEHNR and CDR2 FQNEAQ come from the germline V gene (reference sequence). The V gene end was trimmed by 4 bases and the J gene end by 8 bases; junction bases not matched to a gene: 6. The DNA of the CDR3 is TGTGCCAGCAGCTCGCCGGACAGGGGTGATGAGCAGTTCTTC. Protein product: CASSSPDRGDEQFF.

The chain recombines TRBV7-9 with TRBJ1-2; weak D call: TRBD1 (6 bases). Trimming stripped 4 bases from V and 8 bases from J, with 14 bases between. The germline V gene encodes CDR1 SEHNR and CDR2 FQNEAQ (reference sequence). The CDR3 is 13 amino acids. CDR3 coding DNA: TGTGCCAGCAGCTCATCGGGGGCGTCGGGCTACACCTTC. It yields the protein CASSSSGASGYTF.

This clonotype was seen at least ten times. The chain carries TRBV6-1 and TRBJ2-7; D gene unclear. Germline-derived CDR1 and CDR2 are MNHNS and SASEGT. Between the trimmed V and J ends, which lost 0 bases and 5 bases, there was a span of 11 bases. This CDR3 has 14 residues. The CDR3 bases are TGTGCCAGCAGTGAAGCGTATTTAGGGAACGAGCAGTACTTC. It is translated as CASSEAYLGNEQYF.

This clonotype was seen more than once but under ten times. This sequence joins TRBV5-4 and TRBJ2-7, with a possible D match to TRBD2 (6 bases). The CDR3 is 15 residues long. Germline-derived CDR1 and CDR2 are SGHNT and YYREEE (reference sequence). V shed 4 bases and J shed 2 bases, with 16 bases lying between them. CDR3 sequence reads: CASSPTGTFTYEQYF. CDR3 in DNA: TGTGCCAGCAGCCCAACCGGGACTTTTACCTACGAGCAGTACTTC.

The chain employs TRBV11-2 and TRBJ2-7; 9 nucleotides line up with TRBD2. The J segment lost 2 bases and the V segment lost 5 bases, leaving 19 bases of the junction unmatched. This CDR3 comprises 19 residues. Looked up from germline, CDR1 is SGHAT and CDR2 is FQNNGV. The CDR3 loop is CASSHTVEEWRGGPYEQYF. Written as DNA, the CDR3 is TGTGCCAGCAGCCACACGGTAGAAGAATGGCGGGGGGGACCCTACGAGCAGTACTTC.

This clonotype was counted only a few times. The CDR3 reads CASSRLAGLYNEQFF. CDR3 in DNA: TGTGCCAGCAGTCGGCTAGCGGGGTTATACAATGAGCAGTTCTTC. The chain employs TRBV12-3 or TRBV12-4 and TRBJ2-1; 9 nucleotides line up with TRBD2. V dropped 5 bases and J dropped 4; count of bases not matched to a gene: 6. This CDR3 has 15 amino acids.

The CDR3 nucleotides read TGTGCCATCAGAGGGACTAGCGGGGGGTCCTACTACAATGAGCAGTTCTTC. Translated: CAIRGTSGGSYYNEQFF. The rearrangement links TRBV10-3 to TRBJ2-1; 15 bases match TRBD2. From germline, CDR1 is ENHRY and CDR2 SYGVKD. After removal of 6 bases from V and 3 bases from J, the junction contained 6 bases not matched to a gene. The CDR3 spans 17 residues.

The chain couples TRBV3-1 to TRBJ2-2; D is ambiguous. The CDR3 sequence is 12 residues long. The germline V gene encodes CDR1 LGHDT and CDR2 YNNKEL (reference sequence). Trimming took off 2 bases at V and 8 bases at J, with 6 bases between the two ends. DNA for the CDR3: TGTGCCAGCAGCCAACGGGCGGGGGAGCTGTTTTTT. Translation gives CASSQRAGELFF.

This clonotype was counted ten times or more. The chain has TRBV28 and TRBJ2-3, with D perhaps matching TRBD2 (5 bases). The CDR3 is 15 amino acids. V shed 8 bases and J shed 2 bases, with 17 bases lying between them. CDR1 MDHEN and CDR2 SYDVKM come from the germline V gene. The CDR3 sequence: CASSSGRRTTDTQYF. In DNA form, the CDR3 reads TGTGCCAGCTCCTCTGGGAGACGGACCACAGATACGCAGTATTTT.

This clonotype was observed a handful of times. The chain couples TRBV7-3 to TRBJ2-1; TRBD2 aligns across 7 bases. Germline V CDR1 and CDR2: SGHTA, FQGTGA. The ends lost 4 bases at V and 4 bases at J; junction bases unmatched: 7. CDR3 length: 15 residues. DNA for the CDR3: TGTGCCAGCAGCTACTCAGGGACTATGTACAATGAGCAGTTCTTC. As protein: CASSYSGTMYNEQFF.

The chain recombines TRBV12-3 or TRBV12-4 with TRBJ1-3; D is unclear. The length of the CDR3 is 13 residues. With 8 bases removed from V and 1 base from J, the gap between germline ends came to 9 bases. In DNA form, the CDR3 reads TGTGCCAGCGGTAAAGGGTCTGGAAACACCATATATTTT. Translating gives CASGKGSGNTIYF.

This clonotype was observed a few times. The genes are TRBV20-1 and TRBJ2-3; 11 bases are shared with TRBD2. V dropped 3 bases and J dropped 5; count of bases not matched to a gene: 10. CDR3 length equals 16 residues. Germline V gives CDR1 DFQATT, CDR2 SNEGSKA (reference sequence). The CDR3 region has the DNA TGCAGTGCTAGCCTGTTAGCGGGGGGGCAGGAAGATACGCAGTATTTT. This gives the protein CSASLLAGGQEDTQYF.

There are a few counts of this clonotype. The V gene is TRBV4-1, the J gene TRBJ2-6; D is perhaps TRBD1 (6 bases). The V and J ends lost 4 bases and 2 bases respectively, with 12 bases between them. Per germline, CDR1 MGHRA and CDR2 YSYEKL. CDR3 length: 16 amino acids. CDR3 in DNA: TGCGCCAGCAGCCTTCCACAGGGTACTGGGGCCAACGTCCTGACTTTC. This sequence encodes CASSLPQGTGANVLTF.

A few counts support this clonotype. V gene TRBV12-3 or TRBV12-4 combines with J gene TRBJ1-6, with D hard to call. The CDR3 has 17 residues. Between the trimmed V and J ends, which lost 6 bases and 2 bases, there was a span of 17 bases. In DNA, the CDR3 is TGTGCCAGCAGACCTCCCCGGTCCAGGACCTATAATTCACCCCTCCACTTT. Encoded protein: CASRPPRSRTYNSPLHF.

The chain uses TRBV5-1 and TRBJ2-1, with TRBD1 as a possible D gene (5 bases). V was clipped by 0 bases and J by 4 bases, with 8 bases between them. The CDR3 totals 14 residues. Germline values: CDR1 SGHRS, CDR2 YFSETQ. CDR3 residues: CASSLARAYNEQFF. CDR3 nucleotide sequence: TGCGCCAGCAGCTTGGCCAGGGCATACAATGAGCAGTTCTTC.

To note about this clonotype: The junction shows a germline mismatch at one end, possibly a read error. V usage is TRBV5-6 and J usage is TRBJ2-7; D may be TRBD1 (6 bases). Germline V gives CDR1 SGHDT, CDR2 YYEEEE. The CDR3 sequence is 13 residues long. For the CDR3, the DNA is TGTGCCAGTAGCTCGGACAGTAAGCACGAGCAGTACTTC. Its translation is CASSSDSKHEQYF.

In this sample, this clonotype turned up a few times. An end of the junction does not agree with germline; a read error may underlie this. V is TRBV7-7 and J is TRBJ2-1; D is tentatively TRBD1 or TRBD2 (6 bases each). The CDR3 covers 15 residues. From germline, CDR1 is SSHAT and CDR2 FNYEAQ (reference sequence). CDR3 residues: CASSLVGGDYNEQFF. DNA of the CDR3: TGTGCTAGCAGCTTAGTGGGGGGCGACTACAATGAGCAGTTCTTC. Filled out from reference TRBV7-7 and TRBJ2-1, the complete variable domain reads GAGVSQSPRYKVTKRGQDVTLRCDPISSHATLYWYQQALGQGPEFLTYFNYEAQPDKSGLPSDRFSAERPEGSISTLTIQRTEQRDSAMYRCASSLVGGDYNEQFFGPGTRLTVL.

In its sample, this clonotype was seen a few times. This sequence joins TRBV5-1 and TRBJ2-7, with 11 positions matching TRBD2. Trimming removed 1 base from V and 6 bases from J; junction bases left unmatched: 3. Germline assignment: CDR1 SGHRS and CDR2 YFSETQ. The CDR3 is 14 residues long. Here the CDR3 reads CASSLTSGSVEQYF. The CDR3, as DNA: TGCGCCAGCAGCTTGACTAGCGGGAGTGTCGAGCAGTACTTC.

The chain carries TRBV7-2 and TRBJ2-5; no clear D. CDR1 and CDR2 from the germline V gene are SGHTA and FQGNSA. V was pared by 0 bases and J by 2 bases, with 10 bases between. The CDR3 is 15 amino acids. The CDR3: CASSLAYREQETQYF. CDR3 in DNA: TGTGCCAGCAGCTTAGCCTACCGAGAACAAGAGACCCAGTACTTC.

This chain uses TRBV5-1 with TRBJ2-5, with 7 bases aligning to TRBD2. CDR1 is SGHRS, CDR2 YFSETQ, per germline. CDR3 size: 15 residues. With V trimmed by 0 bases and J by 2 bases, 4 bases remained unmatched. CDR3 bases: TGCGCCAGCAGCTTGGTACCTAGCGGTCAAGAGACCCAGTACTTC. It translates to CASSLVPSGQETQYF.

J is TRBJ2-5 and V is TRBV20-1; 10 bases align to TRBD2. The trim removed 3 bases at V and 5 bases at J, leaving 12 bases unmatched. Germline V gene lookup returns CDR1 DFQATT and CDR2 SNEGSKA (reference sequence). The CDR3 extends over 16 amino acids. The CDR3 coding sequence is TGCAGTGCTAGGCTTTGGGTAGCGGGGGGTGTGGAGACCCAGTACTTC. Protein product: CSARLWVAGGVETQYF.

This clonotype was observed a few times. CDR3 protein: CASSARDSLYEQYF. The CDR3 DNA reads as TGTGCCAGCAGTGCCCGGGACAGCTTATACGAGCAGTACTTC. The chain uses TRBV12-3 or TRBV12-4 and TRBJ2-7; 7 bases are shared with TRBD1. The junction had 8 bases not matched to a gene; V was cut back by 5 bases and J by 4 bases. The CDR3 totals 14 residues.

This clonotype showed up just once. This chain uses TRBV7-6 with TRBJ2-2, with D possibly being TRBD2 (5 bases). The CDR3 contains 14 residues. V was shortened by 1 base and J by 7 bases, with 10 bases between the two germline ends. Germline lookup yields CDR1 SGHVS and CDR2 FNYEAQ. CDR3 protein: CASSLDREGGELFF. The DNA for the CDR3 is TGTGCCAGCAGCTTAGATCGGGAAGGCGGGGAGCTGTTTTTT.

The V call is TRBV20-1, the J call TRBJ2-5; 8 positions match TRBD1. The CDR3 covers 14 residues. Trimming cost V 4 bases and J 5 bases; bases outside gene matches: 9. Germline loops: CDR1 DFQATT, CDR2 SNEGSKA (reference sequence). The CDR3 nucleotides read TGCAGTGCTAAAGTACAGGGGGAGTGGGAGACCCAGTACTTC. It encodes CSAKVQGEWETQYF.

V usage is TRBV15 and J usage is TRBJ1-4, with a tentative D call TRBD1 (6 bases). The ends were cut back, 4 bases at V and 6 bases at J, with 15 bases in the middle. The CDR3 contains 15 residues. Germline lookup yields CDR1 LNHNV and CDR2 YYDKDF (reference sequence). The CDR3 nucleotides read TGTGCCACCAGCACCATGCCAGGGGACTATGAAAAACTGTTTTTT. This codes for CATSTMPGDYEKLFF.

This clonotype was seen more than once but under ten times. V gene TRBV20-1 combines with J gene TRBJ1-2; D is undetermined. The CDR3 is made up of 12 amino acids. Germline loops: CDR1 DFQATT, CDR2 SNEGSKA (reference sequence). V shed 6 bases and J shed 1 base, with 9 bases lying between them. CDR3 loop: CSAARSNYGYTF. In nucleotides, the CDR3 is TGCAGTGCCGCTAGGAGTAACTATGGCTACACCTTC.

There are a few counts of this clonotype. The V call is TRBV5-1, the J call TRBJ1-3, with D unresolved. Germline V gene data show CDR1 as SGHRS and CDR2 as YFSETQ. This CDR3 has 15 amino acids. The V end lost 0 bases, the J end lost 2 bases, and 9 bases lay between the germline ends. The CDR3 DNA sequence: TGCGCCAGCAGCTTGGGGCCAGGAGCTGGAAACACCATATATTTT. It specifies CASSLGPGAGNTIYF.

At least ten counts were recorded for this clonotype. This chain links TRBV4-1 with TRBJ2-4; 9 bases are a match to TRBD2. Germline V CDR1 and CDR2: MGHRA, YSYEKL. Trimming removed 1 base from V and 10 bases from J; junction bases left unmatched: 5. CDR3 length: 14 amino acids. The CDR3 here is CASSQVGLAGIQYF. In DNA, the CDR3 is TGCGCCAGCAGCCAAGTCGGCCTAGCGGGAATTCAGTACTTC.

This rearrangement joins TRBV25-1 to TRBJ2-5, with D unresolved. Germline assignment: CDR1 MGHDK and CDR2 SYGVNS. The CDR3 extends over 14 amino acids. Trimming took off 3 bases at V and 4 bases at J, with 12 bases between the two ends. The CDR3 DNA follows: TGTGCCAGCAGTGACCTCCGGGCCCGAGAGACCCAGTACTTC. This translates into CASSDLRARETQYF.

The chain combines TRBV6-1 with TRBJ2-6; D possibly corresponds to TRBD2 (6 bases). V lost 1 base to trimming and J lost 3 bases, with 10 bases between them. CDR1 MNHNS and CDR2 SASEGT come from the germline V gene. This CDR3 contains 16 residues. CDR3 DNA sequence: TGTGCCAGCAGTGAAGTGGGGGGTTTTGGGGCCAACGTCCTGACTTTC. This encodes CASSEVGGFGANVLTF.

The chain uses TRBV25-1 and TRBJ1-4; D call uncertain. CDR3 length equals 15 residues. Germline assignment: CDR1 MGHDK and CDR2 SYGVNS. Trimming took 7 bases from V and 0 from J, leaving 12 bases between them. The CDR3 region is CASTHGRATNEKLFF. The CDR3 nucleotides are TGTGCCAGCACCCATGGGAGAGCAACTAATGAAAAACTGTTTTTT. Full variable domain (missing parts from reference TRBV25-1 and TRBJ1-4): EADIYQTPRYLVIGTGKKITLECSQTMGHDKMYWYQQDPGMELHLIHYSYGVNSTEKGDLSSESTVSRIRTEHFPLTLESARPSHTSQYLCASTHGRATNEKLFFGSGTQLSVL.

The sample holds a few counts of this clonotype. CDR3 sequence: CASSQDRVYTDTQYF. The CDR3, as DNA: TGCGCCAGCAGCCAGGACAGGGTCTACACAGATACGCAGTATTTT. The V call is TRBV4-3, the J call TRBJ2-3; 8 bases agree with TRBD1. This CDR3 spans 15 amino acids. The ends lost 3 bases at V and 2 bases at J; junction bases unmatched: 4. From germline, CDR1 is LGHNA and CDR2 YSLEER.